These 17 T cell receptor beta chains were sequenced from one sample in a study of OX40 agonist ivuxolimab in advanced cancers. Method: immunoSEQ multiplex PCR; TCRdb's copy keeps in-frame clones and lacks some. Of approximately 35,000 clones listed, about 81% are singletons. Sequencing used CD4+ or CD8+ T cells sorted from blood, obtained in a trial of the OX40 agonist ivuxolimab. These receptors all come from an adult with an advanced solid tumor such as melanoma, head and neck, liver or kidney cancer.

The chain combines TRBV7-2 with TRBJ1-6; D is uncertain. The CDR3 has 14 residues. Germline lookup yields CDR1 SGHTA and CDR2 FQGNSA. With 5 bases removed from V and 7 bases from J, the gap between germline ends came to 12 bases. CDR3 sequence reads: CASSLDGSNSPLHF. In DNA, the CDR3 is TGTGCCAGCAGCCTGGACGGAAGCAATTCACCCCTCCACTTT.

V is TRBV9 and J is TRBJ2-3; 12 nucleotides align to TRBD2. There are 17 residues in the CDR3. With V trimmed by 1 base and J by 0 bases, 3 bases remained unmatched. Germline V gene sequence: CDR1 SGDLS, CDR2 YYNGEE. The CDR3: CASSVTTSGRSTDTQYF. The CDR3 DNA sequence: TGTGCCAGCAGCGTAACCACTAGCGGGAGGAGCACAGATACGCAGTATTTT.

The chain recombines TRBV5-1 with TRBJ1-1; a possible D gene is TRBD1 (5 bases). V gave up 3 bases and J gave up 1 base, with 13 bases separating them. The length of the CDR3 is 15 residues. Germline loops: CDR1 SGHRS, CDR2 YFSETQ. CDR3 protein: CASSWVGAGNTEAFF. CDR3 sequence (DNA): TGCGCCAGCAGCTGGGTCGGGGCCGGGAACACTGAAGCTTTCTTT.

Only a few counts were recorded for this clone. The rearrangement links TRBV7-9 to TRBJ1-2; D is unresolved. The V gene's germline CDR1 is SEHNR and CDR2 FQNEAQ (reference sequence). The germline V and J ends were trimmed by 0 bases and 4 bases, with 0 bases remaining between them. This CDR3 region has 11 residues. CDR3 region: CASSLAYGYTF. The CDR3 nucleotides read TGTGCCAGCAGCTTAGCCTATGGCTACACCTTC.

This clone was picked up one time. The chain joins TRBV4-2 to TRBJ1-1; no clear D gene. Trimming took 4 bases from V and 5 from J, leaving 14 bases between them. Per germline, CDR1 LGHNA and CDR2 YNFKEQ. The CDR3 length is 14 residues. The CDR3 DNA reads TGTGCCAGCAGCCGTGGGGAATCGGGAACTGAAGCTTTCTTT. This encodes CASSRGESGTEAFF.

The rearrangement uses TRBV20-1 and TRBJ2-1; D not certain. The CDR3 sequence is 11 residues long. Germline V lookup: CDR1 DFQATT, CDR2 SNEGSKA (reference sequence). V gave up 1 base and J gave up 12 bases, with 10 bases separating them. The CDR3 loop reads CSARGDHVQFF. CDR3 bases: TGCAGTGCTAGAGGGGATCATGTGCAGTTCTTC.

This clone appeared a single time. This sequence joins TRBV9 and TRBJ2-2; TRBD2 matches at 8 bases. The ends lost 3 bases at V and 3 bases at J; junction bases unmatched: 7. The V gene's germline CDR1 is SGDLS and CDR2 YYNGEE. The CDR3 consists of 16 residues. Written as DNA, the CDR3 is TGTGCCAGCAGCGCACCGGGACTAGGGGACACCGGGGAGCTGTTTTTT. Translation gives CASSAPGLGDTGELFF. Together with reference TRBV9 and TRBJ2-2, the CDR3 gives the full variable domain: DSGVTQTPKHLITATGQRVTLRCSPRSGDLSVYWYQQSLDQGLQFLIQYYNGEERAKGNILERFSAQQFPDLHSELNLSSLELGDSALYFCASSAPGLGDTGELFFGEGSRLTVL.

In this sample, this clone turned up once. The CDR3 sequence is CASSLDTSDQPQHF. CDR3 in DNA: TGTGCCAGCAGCTTAGACACATCCGATCAGCCCCAGCATTTT. The V gene is TRBV7-2, the J gene TRBJ1-5; no clear D gene. Per germline, CDR1 SGHTA and CDR2 FQGNSA. The CDR3 covers 14 residues. Trimming pared 1 base from V and 5 bases from J, leaving 9 bases between.

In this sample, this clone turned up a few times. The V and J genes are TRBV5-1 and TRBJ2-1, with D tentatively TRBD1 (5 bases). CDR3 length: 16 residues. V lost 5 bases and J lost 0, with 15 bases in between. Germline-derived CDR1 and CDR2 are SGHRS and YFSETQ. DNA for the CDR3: TGCGCCAGCAGAAGACCAGGGCCGAGCTCCTACAATGAGCAGTTCTTC. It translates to CASRRPGPSSYNEQFF.

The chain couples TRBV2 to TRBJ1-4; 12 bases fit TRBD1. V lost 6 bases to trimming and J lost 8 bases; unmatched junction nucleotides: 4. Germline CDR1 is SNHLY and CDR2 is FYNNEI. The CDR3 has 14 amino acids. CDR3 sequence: CASRGTGGREKLFF. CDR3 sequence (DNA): TGTGCCAGCAGGGGGACAGGGGGCAGAGAAAAACTGTTTTTT.

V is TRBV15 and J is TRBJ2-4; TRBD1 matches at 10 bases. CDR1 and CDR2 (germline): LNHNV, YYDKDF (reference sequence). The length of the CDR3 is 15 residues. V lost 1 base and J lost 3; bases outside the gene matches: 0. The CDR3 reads CATSRGTGGKNIQYF. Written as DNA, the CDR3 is TGTGCCACCAGCAGAGGGACAGGGGGCAAAAACATTCAGTACTTC.

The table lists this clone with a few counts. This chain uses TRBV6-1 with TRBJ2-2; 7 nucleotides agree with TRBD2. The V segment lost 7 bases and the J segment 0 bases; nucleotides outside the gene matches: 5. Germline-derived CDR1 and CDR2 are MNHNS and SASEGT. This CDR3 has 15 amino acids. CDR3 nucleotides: TGTGCCAGCACTGCGGGGGAACCGAACACCGGGGAGCTGTTTTTT. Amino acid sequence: CASTAGEPNTGELFF.

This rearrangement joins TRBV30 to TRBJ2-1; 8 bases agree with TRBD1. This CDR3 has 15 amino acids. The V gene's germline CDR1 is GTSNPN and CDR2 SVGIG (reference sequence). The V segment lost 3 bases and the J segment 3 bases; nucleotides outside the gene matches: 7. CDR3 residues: CAWRPTGGFYNEQFF. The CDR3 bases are TGTGCCTGGAGGCCTACAGGGGGGTTCTACAATGAGCAGTTCTTC.

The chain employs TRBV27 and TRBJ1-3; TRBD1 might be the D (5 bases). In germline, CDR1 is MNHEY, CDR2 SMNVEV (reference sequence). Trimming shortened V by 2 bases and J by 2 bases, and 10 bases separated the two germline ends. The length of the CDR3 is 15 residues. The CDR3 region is CASSLNPGAGNTIYF. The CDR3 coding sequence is TGTGCCAGCAGTTTAAACCCGGGGGCTGGAAACACCATATATTTT.

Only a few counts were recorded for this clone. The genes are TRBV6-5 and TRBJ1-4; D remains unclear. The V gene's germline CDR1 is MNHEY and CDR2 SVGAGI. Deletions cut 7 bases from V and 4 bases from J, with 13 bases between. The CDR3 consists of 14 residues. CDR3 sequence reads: CASTLGVDNEKLFF. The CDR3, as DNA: TGTGCCAGCACTCTGGGAGTAGATAATGAAAAACTGTTTTTT.

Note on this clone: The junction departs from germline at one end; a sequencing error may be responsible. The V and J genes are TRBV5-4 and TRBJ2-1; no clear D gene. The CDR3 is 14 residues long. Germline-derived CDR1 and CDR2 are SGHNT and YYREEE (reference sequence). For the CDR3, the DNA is TGTGCCAGCAGCTCCGGGCCGTCCTACAATGGGCAGTTCTTC. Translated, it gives CASSSGPSYNGQFF.

The DNA for the CDR3 is TGTGCCAGCAGCTACCTCGACGGGCAAGAGACCCAGTACTTC. This encodes CASSYLDGQETQYF. This rearrangement joins TRBV7-9 to TRBJ2-5; D not certain. The germline gives CDR1 SEHNR, CDR2 FQNEAQ (reference sequence). This CDR3 region has 14 residues. V was pared by 4 bases and J by 2 bases, with 11 bases between.